This passage covers 7 T cell receptor beta chains from one sample sequenced in a study of blood T cells in healthy people across ages. A second PCR, run for roughly 7 to 11 cycles, used a sample-barcoded 5' primer plus a J-beta primer mix. Via MiXCR, TCRdb re-called the 5' RACE reads, giving one row per CDR3 protein. The sample has 630,000 or so distinct CDR3 sequences, about a third seen once. Sequenced input: blood. Receptor source: a woman older than 75 in good health.

The chain's CDR3 is CASTGQGADVQYF. The CDR3 nucleotides are TGTGCCAGCACCGGACAGGGGGCCGACGTGCAGTACTTC. The chain couples TRBV12-3 or TRBV12-4 to TRBJ2-5; 11 nucleotides align to TRBD1. J was trimmed by 11 bases and V by 7 bases; bases with no gene match: 9. This CDR3 contains 13 residues.

This clonotype showed up many times. The rearrangement links TRBV18 to TRBJ1-5; D is perhaps TRBD1 (5 bases). Germline V gives CDR1 KGHSH, CDR2 LQKENI. The CDR3 contains 13 residues. V was trimmed by 2 bases and J by 9 bases, leaving 11 bases between them. The CDR3 DNA sequence: TGTGCCAGCTCACCAGATGCAGGGCGGCCCCAGCATTTT. Translating gives CASSPDAGRPQHF.

The chain uses TRBV7-6 and TRBJ2-3; weak D call: TRBD2 (6 bases). From germline, CDR1 is SGHVS and CDR2 FNYEAQ. The CDR3 extends over 11 amino acids. V was cut by 8 bases and J by 7 bases, with 10 bases left in between. CDR3 region: CASLAGNTQYF. The CDR3 region has the DNA TGTGCCAGCCTTGCGGGGAATACGCAGTATTTT.

This clonotype has a single count. With a much larger clone just one base away, this may be a read error. In this CDR3 the conserved last residue, phenylalanine or tryptophan, is missing, so a read error is likely. V usage is TRBV11-2 and J usage is TRBJ2-1; the match to TRBD2 covers 7 bases. The CDR3 length is 16 residues. With V trimmed by 5 bases and J by 0 bases, 7 bases remained unmatched. Germline assignment: CDR1 SGHAT and CDR2 FQNNGV. CDR3 residues: CASSPAGGSSYNEQFL. The DNA of the CDR3 is TGTGCCAGCAGCCCCGCCGGGGGGAGCTCCTACAATGAGCAGTTCCTC.

This chain links TRBV28 with TRBJ2-2, with 9 positions matching TRBD1. The CDR3 is 16 residues long. In germline, CDR1 is MDHEN, CDR2 SYDVKM. Trimming removed 6 bases from V and 1 base from J; junction bases left unmatched: 6. CDR3 sequence reads: CASRVPGQGNTGELFF. The CDR3 DNA is TGTGCCAGCAGGGTTCCGGGACAGGGGAACACCGGGGAGCTGTTTTTT.

This clonotype has ten or more counts. This rearrangement joins TRBV4-3 to TRBJ1-2; 12 bases match TRBD1. The V segment lost 5 bases and the J segment 6 bases; nucleotides outside the gene matches: 4. Germline V CDR1 and CDR2: LGHNA, YSLEER. The length of the CDR3 is 14 residues. The CDR3, as DNA: TGCGCCAGCAGCGGGACAGGGGGCAGAAATGGCTACACCTTC. It yields the protein CASSGTGGRNGYTF.

This clonotype has a count of ten or more. The chain couples TRBV24-1 to TRBJ2-5; unclear D gene. The CDR3 is made up of 11 amino acids. Germline V gene data show CDR1 as KGHDR and CDR2 as SFDVKD. Trimming took 9 bases from V and 5 from J, leaving 9 bases between them. CDR3 in amino acids: CATSLRETQYF. CDR3 DNA: TGTGCCACCTCGCTAAGGGAGACCCAGTACTTC.